This entry features one TCR beta chain sequence. The source material, RNA transcripts, was used to amplify TCR beta CDR3 regions. HTBI primers were the set used in a first-round RT-PCR of the TCR CDR3. TCRdb ran MiXCR on the multiplex PCR reads and lists one entry per CDR3 protein. The top ten clones hold about a sixth of a sample with 350,000 or so distinct CDR3 sequences, 15% to 20% of them seen once. There are 13 residues in the CDR3. With 3 bases removed from V and 3 bases from J, the gap between germline ends came to 8 bases. Germline V gene data show CDR1 as MDHEN and CDR2 as SYDVKM. The data were obtained in a study of T cells in Graves' hyperthyroidism and ophthalmopathy. Each diagnosis was grounded in clinical symptoms, serum thyroxine and TRAb, thyroid ultrasound, and orbital computed tomography.

The clonotype was recovered from a woman between 40 and 50 years old with Graves' ophthalmopathy. The material sequenced was blood. The V and J genes are TRBV28 and TRBJ2-5; unclear D gene. CDR3 residues: CASSFGHKETQYF. The DNA for the CDR3 is TGTGCCAGCAGTTTCGGGCATAAAGAGACCCAGTACTTC.